The 21 T cell receptor beta chains presented below share a single source sample, sequenced in a study of cytomegalovirus exposure and HLA in healthy donors. Primers included in the PCR were 60 Vbeta and 13 Jbeta primers. The assay was immunoSEQ multiplex PCR, and TCRdb's table has in-frame clones only and misses some. The sample has 99,000 or so clones; almost 80% are singletons. Material for sequencing was PBMCs. The receptors were gathered from a man aged 60-69 years in good health and CMV-seropositive.

The CDR3 region is CASSYAQGANTEAFF. In DNA, the CDR3 is TGTGCCAGCAGTTACGCACAGGGGGCGAACACTGAAGCTTTCTTT. The genes are TRBV6-5 and TRBJ1-1; 9 bases are a match to TRBD1. Germline-derived CDR1 and CDR2 are MNHEY and SVGAGI. Trimming removed 2 bases from V and 1 base from J; junction bases left unmatched: 2. The CDR3 runs 15 residues.

This rearrangement joins TRBV7-9 to TRBJ2-3; 9 bases map to TRBD2. J gave up 4 bases and V 1 base, and 9 bases lay outside the gene matches. Germline V gene data show CDR1 as SEHNR and CDR2 as FQNEAQ (reference sequence). The CDR3 sequence is 17 residues long. In DNA form, the CDR3 reads TGTGCCAGCAGCTTAGAGGGCTCATTAGCGGGGGCAGATACGCAGTATTTT. Translation gives CASSLEGSLAGADTQYF.

The chain is built from TRBV10-2 and TRBJ1-3; 8 bases agree with TRBD1. Per the germline V gene, CDR1 is WSHSY and CDR2 is SAAADI. The CDR3 contains 17 residues. V trimming: 0 bases; J trimming: 8 bases; junction bases outside the gene matches: 12. This chain's CDR3 is CASSESAWTGLRDTIYF. In DNA, the CDR3 is TGCGCCAGCAGTGAGTCCGCCTGGACAGGGCTTAGGGACACCATATATTTT.

V gene TRBV10-2 combines with J gene TRBJ1-2; 7 bases are a match to TRBD1. CDR3 length equals 13 residues. V lost 7 bases and J lost 12; bases outside the gene matches: 14. Germline values: CDR1 WSHSY, CDR2 SAAADI. CDR3 in DNA: TGCGCCAGCACCACGGGACAGTCTTTTCCTCACACCTTC. It codes for CASTTGQSFPHTF.

Only one count was recorded for this clone. This chain uses TRBV7-2 with TRBJ1-5, with 10 bases matching TRBD1. This CDR3 is built from 14 residues. Germline V gives CDR1 SGHTA, CDR2 FQGNSA. The ends lost 5 bases at V and 7 bases at J; junction bases unmatched: 5. CDR3 DNA sequence: TGTGCCAGCAGCCGGTGGACAGGGGGACAGCCCCAGCATTTT. This sequence encodes CASSRWTGGQPQHF.

The chain combines TRBV28 with TRBJ2-2; D unclear. Germline loops: CDR1 MDHEN, CDR2 SYDVKM. The V gene lost 10 bases and the J gene lost 4 bases, with 4 bases spanning the gap. CDR3 length equals 10 residues. CDR3 bases: TGTGCCACGAGCACCGGGGAGCTGTTTTTT. As protein: CATSTGELFF.

Regarding this clone: At one end the junction does not follow the germline gene, possibly because of a read error. The chain uses TRBV2 and TRBJ1-2; D is perhaps TRBD1 (5 bases). The CDR3 is made up of 12 amino acids. The V gene's germline CDR1 is SNHLY and CDR2 FYNNEI. The CDR3 is CASSDPGRGSHF. The CDR3, as DNA: TGTGCCAGCAGTGACCCAGGGAGGGGCTCCCACTTC.

This clone was detected a few times. The chain recombines TRBV5-6 with TRBJ1-2; maybe TRBD1 (5 bases). This CDR3 comprises 13 residues. V was trimmed by 0 bases and J by 8 bases, leaving 11 bases between them. CDR1 SGHDT and CDR2 YYEEEE come from the germline V gene. This CDR3 is CASSLVQAGGYTF. The DNA of the CDR3 is TGTGCCAGCAGCTTGGTACAGGCGGGGGGCTACACCTTC.

The chain carries TRBV7-2 and TRBJ2-3, with 9 bases aligning to TRBD2. Germline trimming cut 2 bases from V and 8 bases from J; bases unmatched to any gene: 20. The CDR3 spans 19 residues. CDR1 and CDR2 from the germline V gene are SGHTA and FQGNSA. As DNA, the CDR3 is TGTGCCAGCAGCTTAACCCCACCCGGGGGTAGCGGGGGTTTAGGTACGCAGTATTTT. Its protein product is CASSLTPPGGSGGLGTQYF.

This clone appeared once. V and J are TRBV11-2 and TRBJ2-7; 8 bases agree with TRBD1. Per the germline V gene, CDR1 is SGHAT and CDR2 is FQNNGV. After removal of 1 base from V and 1 base from J, the junction contained 0 bases not matched to a gene. The length of the CDR3 is 14 residues. The CDR3 loop is CASSLGTGSYEQYF. CDR3 DNA sequence: TGTGCCAGCAGCTTAGGGACAGGGTCCTACGAGCAGTACTTC.

In its sample, this clone was seen a few times. This chain links TRBV7-2 with TRBJ2-7; 10 positions agree with TRBD1. With 4 bases clipped from V and 5 bases from J, the junction kept 5 bases outside the gene matches. CDR3 length: 14 residues. Germline V gene data show CDR1 as SGHTA and CDR2 as FQGNSA. The CDR3 spells CASSYRQGAHEQYF. CDR3 DNA sequence: TGTGCCAGCAGCTACCGACAGGGGGCCCACGAGCAGTACTTC. Using reference TRBV7-2 and TRBJ2-7 for the parts outside the CDR3, the full variable domain is GAGVSQSPSNKVTEKGKDVELRCDPISGHTALYWYRQSLGQGLEFLIYFQGNSAPDKSGLPSDRFSAERTGGSVSTLTIQRTQQEDSAVYLCASSYRQGAHEQYFGPGTRLTVT.

This chain connects TRBV4-2 to TRBJ1-6, with a possible D match to TRBD1 (6 bases). Per the germline V gene, CDR1 is LGHNA and CDR2 is YNFKEQ. Trimming took off 2 bases at V and 5 bases at J, with 19 bases between the two ends. The CDR3 contains 18 residues. Written as DNA, the CDR3 is TGTGCCAGCAGCCAAAACTCACAGGGCCTCGTCAATAATTCACCCCTCCACTTT. This encodes CASSQNSQGLVNNSPLHF.

This sequence joins TRBV18 and TRBJ1-2; D possibly corresponds to TRBD1 (6 bases). The V gene lost 3 bases and the J gene lost 4 bases, with 12 bases spanning the gap. The CDR3 contains 14 residues. The germline gives CDR1 KGHSH, CDR2 LQKENI. In nucleotides, the CDR3 is TGTGCCAGCTCACCCGACAGGACCACCTATGGCTACACCTTC. Its protein product is CASSPDRTTYGYTF.

The chain employs TRBV2 and TRBJ1-6; unclear D gene. The CDR3 has 14 residues. Germline V lookup: CDR1 SNHLY, CDR2 FYNNEI. Trimming shortened V by 6 bases and J by 7 bases, and 13 bases separated the two germline ends. CDR3 coding DNA: TGTGCCAGCAGCACGACTGCTACCAATTCACCCCTCCACTTT. Translation gives CASSTTATNSPLHF.

The table lists this clone with a few counts. The chain links TRBV27 to TRBJ2-1; 13 bases map to TRBD2. The CDR3 consists of 15 residues. Germline CDR1 is MNHEY and CDR2 is SMNVEV (reference sequence). With 2 bases clipped from V and 9 bases from J, the junction kept 4 bases outside the gene matches. CDR3 protein: CASSLTSGGASEQFF. The CDR3 DNA is TGTGCCAGCAGTTTAACTAGCGGGGGGGCCAGTGAGCAGTTCTTC.

This clone was counted only a few times. J is TRBJ1-6 and V is TRBV2; 9 bases are a match to TRBD1. With V trimmed by 6 bases and J by 5 bases, 2 bases remained unmatched. Per germline, CDR1 SNHLY and CDR2 FYNNEI. The CDR3 runs to 14 residues. In DNA, the CDR3 is TGTGCCAGCAGCCGACAGGGGGATAATTCACCCCTCCACTTT. Protein: CASSRQGDNSPLHF.

This sequence joins TRBV18 and TRBJ1-2; 9 nucleotides match TRBD1. CDR1 and CDR2 (germline): KGHSH, LQKENI. V dropped 4 bases and J dropped 3; count of bases not matched to a gene: 3. CDR3 length: 14 amino acids. CDR3 region: CASSLRDRDYGYTF. The CDR3 DNA sequence: TGTGCCAGCTCACTTCGGGACAGGGACTATGGCTACACCTTC.

V usage is TRBV18 and J usage is TRBJ2-3; 8 bases are a match to TRBD2. V gave up 3 bases and J gave up 5 bases; unmatched junction bases: 4. The germline V gene encodes CDR1 KGHSH and CDR2 LQKENI. The CDR3 sequence is 14 residues long. The chain's CDR3 is CASSPERGRDTQYF. In nucleotides, the CDR3 is TGTGCCAGCTCACCGGAGCGGGGGCGAGATACGCAGTATTTT.

In its sample, this clone was seen a few times. The V gene is TRBV5-1, the J gene TRBJ2-5, with 7 nucleotides matching TRBD2. The CDR3 has 14 amino acids. From germline, CDR1 is SGHRS and CDR2 YFSETQ. The J segment lost 5 bases and the V segment lost 2 bases, leaving 6 bases of the junction unmatched. The CDR3 loop reads CASSLGGGRETQYF. In nucleotides, the CDR3 is TGCGCCAGCAGCTTAGGCGGGGGTAGGGAGACCCAGTACTTC.

The chain links TRBV28 to TRBJ1-2, with 11 bases matching TRBD1. The CDR3 loop spans 14 amino acids. Trimming removed 4 bases from V and 5 bases from J; junction bases left unmatched: 3. Germline CDR1 is MDHEN and CDR2 is SYDVKM. CDR3 DNA: TGTGCCAGCAGTTCCCGGGACAGGGGGTATGGCTACACCTTC. It encodes CASSSRDRGYGYTF.

This clone was detected once. V is TRBV7-9 and J is TRBJ1-2; 7 positions agree with TRBD1. With V trimmed by 5 bases and J by 8 bases, 8 bases remained unmatched. Per germline, CDR1 SEHNR and CDR2 FQNEAQ (reference sequence). The CDR3 spans 13 residues. CDR3 bases: TGTGCCAGCAGCGCAGACAGGGCAAGCGGCTACACCTTC. Translated, it gives CASSADRASGYTF.